Reported below is one TCR beta chain. This receptor's antigen is unknown. No per-base quality is available; no much larger clone lies one base away. The sample comes from a study of cytomegalovirus exposure and HLA in healthy donors (TCRdb year 2017). A note on the overall study: According to a later analysis, one platform produced both the 100 to 150 validation repertoires and the approximately 670 repertoires of the first cohort. The aim of the study was to test whether cataloging public T cell receptors could identify signatures of past pathogen exposure. Along with the roughly 700-subject first cohort, a separate validation cohort of over 90 different subjects was used. To predict cytomegalovirus infection status, the study combined high-throughput TCR immunosequencing, statistical association of individual TCRs with disease status, and machine learning. General study outcomes and caveats: While some public TCRs were present in many individuals, most TCR sequences turned up only very rarely across donors. In vitro tests confirmed that a few of the cytomegalovirus-associated TCR beta chains recognize cytomegalovirus antigens. The authors suggested that the approach could potentially be generalized to other disease states and immunological phenotypes. All 120 repertoires were used to score co-occurrence in the validation cohort in a later analysis, because that analysis had no HLA typing for the cohort. Of the cluster scores, roughly 93% were above 0 in a later analysis, which found that TCRs clustered in the first cohort also tended to co-occur in the 130 or so validation repertoires. In both the original and validation cohorts, the classifier was reported to diagnose cytomegalovirus status with high specificity and sensitivity. The study gave a list of some 150 TCR beta chains associated with cytomegalovirus.

Separate from the approximately 700-subject first cohort, the validation cohort of 120 subjects was the group to which the donors belonged. Looking up the germline V gene yields CDR1 LGHNA and CDR2 YSLEER. After removal of 3 bases from V and 0 bases from J, the junction retains 4 bases not matched to a gene. Reading from cysteine to phenylalanine, the CDR3 counts 15 amino acids. Only the CDR3 DNA is retained, 45 bases long and in frame from the first base. To prepare the library, the immunoSEQ multiplex PCR assay was applied. In the original analysis: To diagnose cytomegalovirus status from the catalog of TCR beta chain sequences, a statistical classification framework was built. TCRdb limited this immuneACCESS table to in-frame rearrangements with V and J called. A share of clones is missing; checked studies link under half to unresolved V genes, and the rest is unexplained. D and trimming come from the DNA, and the V and J calls and clone size come from that table. This sample comprises more than 55,000 clones, nearly 90% of them detected only once. The ten largest clones add up to over 12% of the sample.

Sequencing used PBMCs. The V and J segments used are TRBV4-3 and TRBJ1-1, with TRBD1 matching 7 junction bases. The clonotype originates from a woman between 18 and 30 years old in good health and CMV-seronegative. Here is the DNA: TGCGCCAGCAGCCACGGAGGGACAGTGAACACTGAAGCTTTCTTT. Translation gives CASSHGGTVNTEAFF.